The rows below give T cell receptor beta chains drawn from one sample of a study of blood T cell dynamics during melanoma immunotherapy. The assay was immunoSEQ multiplex PCR, and TCRdb's table has in-frame clones only and misses some. This sample yields roughly 9,500 clones, of which about 87% are seen a single time; 32% belongs to the top ten. The material was blood, obtained from a patient treated with checkpoint blockade. The receptors originated from a human donor with melanoma. Both conserved end residues are part of each CDR3. The order of the fields is D gene, CDR3 length, J gene, V gene, clone size, CDR3 DNA, CDR3 protein. The D gene is left open where the match is weak. Clone size, where shown, is once, few, many, or a class for clones that have expanded.

TRBD1,16,TRBJ2-1,TRBV10-3,-,TGTGCCATCAGTGCCACCGCGGGGACAGGGGGTTTGGAGCAGTTCTTC,CAISATAGTGGLEQFF
-,14,TRBJ2-4,TRBV11-1,-,TGTGCCAGCAGCTCGCGGGACAAGGGGGACATTCAGTACTTC,CASSSRDKGDIQYF
-,14,TRBJ2-4,TRBV19,-,TGTGCCACCAGGGGGGGCGCCGAAATAGACATTCAGTACTTC,CATRGGAEIDIQYF
TRBD2,17,TRBJ2-7,TRBV27,-,TGTGCCAGCAGTTCCCTCGCCGTAGCGGGAGGCTCCTACGAGCAGTACTTC,CASSSLAVAGGSYEQYF
-,15,TRBJ1-3,TRBV4-3,-,TGCGCCAGCAGCCCCCAGCGGGGGGCTGGAAACACCATATATTTT,CASSPQRGAGNTIYF
-,15,TRBJ2-1,TRBV18,-,TGTGCCAGCTCACCAGGGGGGGCCAACGGGAATGAGCAGTTCTTC,CASSPGGANGNEQFF
-,14,TRBJ2-7,TRBV5-6,few,TGTGCCAGCAGCTCCTCCGGGGGCGGCTACGAGCAGTACTTC,CASSSSGGGYEQYF
-,13,TRBJ2-7,TRBV2,-,TGTGCCAGCAGCGCACTACCTAACTACGAGCAGTACTTC,CASSALPNYEQYF
-,14,TRBJ2-7,TRBV25-1,-,TGTGCCAGCAGCTCGCTGACAGGTTGGAACGAGCAGTACTTC,CASSSLTGWNEQYF
-,14,TRBJ1-3,TRBV28,-,TGTGCCAGCAGTTTAGAGGATTCTGGAAACACCATATATTTT,CASSLEDSGNTIYF
-,14,TRBJ1-1,TRBV19,-,TGTGCCAGTAGTATAGATCCACGGTCGCCTGAAGCTTTCTTT,CASSIDPRSPEAFF
TRBD2,15,TRBJ2-7,TRBV18,once,TGTGCCAGCTCACCACAAAGCGGGAGCACCTACGAGCAGTACTTC,CASSPQSGSTYEQYF
TRBD1,17,TRBJ2-2,TRBV11-2,-,TGTGCCAGCAGCTTAGACCGGGACAGGACGAACACCGGGGAGCTGTTTTTT,CASSLDRDRTNTGELFF
TRBD1,16,TRBJ1-3,TRBV4-1,-,TGCGCCAGCAGCCCGGGACAGGGACACTCTGGAAACACCATATATTTT,CASSPGQGHSGNTIYF
TRBD2,14,TRBJ2-7,TRBV28,-,TGTGCCAGCAGGCTAGCGGCCCCGGGGGTAGAGCAGTACTTC,CASRLAAPGVEQYF
-,13,TRBJ2-1,TRBV5-1,-,TGCGCCAGCAGCCCGGAGGGACTCAATGAGCAGTTCTTC,CASSPEGLNEQFF